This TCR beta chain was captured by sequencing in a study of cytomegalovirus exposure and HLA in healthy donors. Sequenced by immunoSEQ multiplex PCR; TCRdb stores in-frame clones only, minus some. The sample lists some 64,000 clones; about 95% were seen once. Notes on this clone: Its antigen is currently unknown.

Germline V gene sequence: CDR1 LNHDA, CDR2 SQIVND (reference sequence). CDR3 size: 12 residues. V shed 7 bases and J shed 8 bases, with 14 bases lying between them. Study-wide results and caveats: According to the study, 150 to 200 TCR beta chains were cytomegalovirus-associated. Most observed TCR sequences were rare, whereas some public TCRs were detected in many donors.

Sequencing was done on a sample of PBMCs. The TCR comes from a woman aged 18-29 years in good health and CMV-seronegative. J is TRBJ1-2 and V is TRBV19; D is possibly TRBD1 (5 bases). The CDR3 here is CASTSWSGGYTF. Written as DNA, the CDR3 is TGTGCCAGTACCAGCTGGTCAGGGGGCTACACCTTC.